This T cell receptor beta chain is drawn from a study of CD4 T cells in relation to SARS-CoV-2 and coronaviruses. Turning to the study itself: The restricting HLA molecule for shared crossreactive spike epitopes was mapped.

The study, taken as a whole, reports: In around two thirds of donors, memory CD4+ clonotypes crossrecognized SARS-CoV-2 and at least one common cold coronavirus spike. Crossreactivity was assessed only for spike protein, not other viral proteins. Monoreactive clones expanded significantly more to SARS-CoV-2 than crossreactive clones did.

CDR3 length: 14 amino acids. The germline V gene has CDR1 LNHNV and CDR2 YYDKDF (reference sequence). V shed 1 base and J shed 6 bases, with 12 bases lying between them. The unexposed donors gave CD4+ T cells in about 2010-2019, prior to COVID-19. Sequencing was performed with immunoSEQ multiplex PCR; in TCRdb, only in-frame clones are kept and a portion is missing. Of about 59,000 clones in the sample, 86% were seen once. Comment on this clone: What it recognizes is unknown.

This sequence originates from a human donor in good health. Sequenced: memory CD4+ T cells from PBMCs. The chain carries TRBV15 and TRBJ1-1; D is undetermined. The CDR3 DNA sequence: TGTGCCACCAGCAGAGCAAGGATGTTAGCTGAAGCTTTCTTT. This encodes CATSRARMLAEAFF.